This is a list of T cell receptor beta chains from one sample in a study of CD8 T cells in ankylosing spondylitis. TCRdb fed the 5' RACE reads into MiXCR, producing one record per CDR3 protein. In the table there are about 160,000 distinct CDR3 sequences, roughly 18% of which are singletons. The sequenced sample was blood, either unsorted or a sorted T cell fraction (not recorded which). The receptors were gathered from a male donor with ankylosing spondylitis or in good health (not recorded which). Each CDR3 is given with its conserved first and last residue. A D gene is named only where the DNA matches it firmly. Clone size is not always given. Where it is, it says once, few, many or a class for expanded clones.

j_call | d_call | clone_size | v_call | cdr3_aa | cdr3_nt
TRBJ2-3 | TRBD2 | few | TRBV29-1 | CSGSGRLADTQYF | TGCAGCGGCAGCGGGAGACTCGCAGATACGCAGTATTTT
TRBJ1-5 | TRBD1 | many | TRBV5-1 | CASSSGTGRDPQHF | TGCGCCAGCAGCTCAGGGACAGGGAGGGATCCCCAGCATTTT
TRBJ2-1 | NA | many | TRBV3-1 | CASRRELHNEQFF | TGTGCCAGCAGAAGGGAACTCCACAATGAGCAGTTCTTC
TRBJ2-3 | TRBD2 | many | TRBV5-1 | CASSIGTSADTQYF | TGCGCCAGCAGCATCGGGACTAGCGCAGATACGCAGTATTTT
TRBJ2-7 | NA | NA | TRBV11-1 | CASSFQGRAPYEQYF | TGTGCCAGCAGCTTTCAGGGGAGGGCACCCTACGAGCAGTACTTC
TRBJ2-1 | NA | many | TRBV20-1 | CSARDRDLGINEQFF | TGCAGTGCTAGAGATCGCGACTTGGGGATCAATGAGCAGTTCTTC
TRBJ2-2 | NA | many | TRBV6-1 | CASSRREYTGELFF | TGTGCCAGCAGTAGGAGGGAATACACCGGGGAGCTGTTTTTT
TRBJ2-7 | TRBD2 | many | TRBV20-1 | CSATVAGRVTYEQYF | TGCAGTGCTACAGTAGCGGGGAGGGTTACGTACGAGCAGTACTTC
TRBJ2-7 | NA | many | TRBV6-5 | CASGFYEQYF | TGTGCCAGCGGGTTCTACGAGCAGTACTTC
TRBJ2-7 | TRBD1 | many | TRBV28 | CASSSGTVAEQYF | TGTGCCAGCAGTTCCGGGACAGTAGCCGAGCAGTACTTC
TRBJ2-1 | NA | many | TRBV4-2 | CASRKQGQSYNEQFF | TGTGCCAGCAGAAAACAGGGTCAGTCCTACAATGAGCAGTTCTTC
TRBJ2-2 | NA | NA | TRBV7-8 | CASSSITGELFF | TGTGCCAGCAGCTCCATCACCGGGGAGCTGTTTTTT
TRBJ2-7 | TRBD2 | many | TRBV5-5 | CASSFTSATYEQYF | TGTGCCAGCAGCTTTACTAGCGCAACCTACGAGCAGTACTTC
TRBJ2-5 | TRBD1 | NA | TRBV7-9 | CASSKDRDETQYF | TGTGCCAGCAGCAAGGACAGGGATGAGACCCAGTACTTC
TRBJ2-3 | TRBD2 | NA | TRBV7-2 | CASSLGSGRVPDTQYF | TGTGCCAGCAGCCTAGGCAGCGGGAGGGTCCCAGATACGCAGTATTTT
TRBJ2-1 | TRBD2 | few | TRBV5-1 | CASSLENRGYSGRLSYNEQFF | TGCGCCAGCAGCTTGGAAAACAGGGGATACAGCGGGAGGTTATCCTACAATGAGCAGTTCTTC
TRBJ1-1 | TRBD1 | NA | TRBV7-2 | CASSQRTGGTEAFF | TGTGCCAGCAGCCAACGGACAGGGGGCACTGAAGCTTTCTTT
TRBJ2-2 | NA | NA | TRBV20-1 | CSARPSEDTGELFF | TGCAGTGCTAGGCCTAGCGAGGACACCGGGGAGCTGTTTTTT
TRBJ2-2 | NA | NA | TRBV27 | CASSTPIGGELFF | TGTGCCAGCAGTACCCCCATCGGGGGGGAGCTGTTTTTT
TRBJ2-3 | NA | NA | TRBV24-1 | CATSDLVRGADTQYF | TGTGCCACCAGTGATTTGGTCAGGGGCGCAGATACGCAGTATTTT
TRBJ2-2 | TRBD2 | few | TRBV13 | CASSTQLAGGNTGELFF | TGTGCCAGCAGCACCCAACTAGCGGGAGGGAACACCGGGGAGCTGTTTTTT
TRBJ2-6 | NA | few | TRBV5-1 | CASSLETSLLISGANVLTF | TGCGCCAGCAGCTTGGAGACGTCCCTTCTGATCTCTGGGGCCAACGTCCTGACTTTC
TRBJ2-1 | NA | NA | TRBV7-6 | CASSFRPYEQFF | TGTGCCAGCAGCTTTCGACCCTATGAGCAGTTCTTC
TRBJ2-5 | NA | NA | TRBV9 | CASSGDSRPQETQYF | TGTGCCAGCAGCGGCGACTCCCGGCCCCAAGAGACCCAGTACTTC
TRBJ2-1 | TRBD2 | many | TRBV7-8 | CASSLAKLAGGPDEQFF | TGTGCCAGCAGCTTGGCCAAACTAGCGGGAGGGCCCGATGAGCAGTTCTTC
TRBJ2-3 | TRBD1 | NA | TRBV5-1 | CASRLGGAGDTQYF | TGCGCCAGCAGATTAGGGGGCGCGGGAGATACGCAGTATTTT
TRBJ1-1 | NA | many | TRBV29-1 | CSGTVNTEAFF | TGCAGCGGGACGGTGAACACTGAAGCTTTCTTT
TRBJ1-2 | NA | few | TRBV15 | CATSRVLGTELYGYTF | TGTGCCACCAGCAGAGTGCTCGGGACGGAACTCTATGGCTACACCTTC
TRBJ2-1 | TRBD2 | many | TRBV27 | CASNLSGGSYNEQFF | TGTGCCAGCAACCTTAGCGGGGGCTCCTACAATGAGCAGTTCTTC
TRBJ2-4 | NA | NA | TRBV15 | CATSWPGADQYF | TGTGCCACCAGCTGGCCAGGAGCGGATCAGTACTTC
TRBJ2-4 | TRBD2 | many | TRBV3-1 | CASSPLTSGGGIQYF | TGTGCCAGCAGCCCCTTGACTAGCGGAGGGGGCATTCAGTACTTC
TRBJ2-1 | NA | many | TRBV7-8 | CASSQRGASSYNEQFF | TGTGCCAGCAGCCAAAGGGGGGCTAGCTCCTACAATGAGCAGTTCTTC
TRBJ2-1 | TRBD1 | few | TRBV19 | CASSIWGQGRMNEQFF | TGTGCCAGTAGTATCTGGGGACAGGGAAGAATGAATGAGCAGTTCTTC
TRBJ2-3 | NA | many | TRBV20-1 | CSARGLIGTQYF | TGCAGTGCCCGAGGACTCATCGGGACGCAGTATTTT
TRBJ2-1 | TRBD2 | few | TRBV10-2 | CASSPLSGSSYNEQFF | TGCGCCAGCAGTCCACTGAGCGGGAGCTCCTACAATGAGCAGTTCTTC
TRBJ2-2 | NA | NA | TRBV20-1 | CSARAVSGELFF | TGCAGTGCTAGAGCAGTTTCCGGGGAGCTGTTTTTT